A single TCR beta chain is shown here with its context. The sample is drawn from a study of beta chain features in type 1 diabetes. Sequenced material consisted of expressed TCRB transcripts (all of the isolated RNA was reverse transcribed). Produced via immunoSEQ multiplex PCR; TCRdb's table is partial and in-frame only. The data hold 120,000 to 150,000 clones, with about a tenth observed a single time. The TCR was taken from a woman aged 40 to 55 in good health. The sample was central memory CD4+ T cells from blood.

The CDR3 DNA reads as TGTGCCAGTAGTCGGGACAGTCGGGTCTATGGCTACACCTTC. Its protein is CASSRDSRVYGYTF. This chain uses TRBV19 with TRBJ1-2, with 7 bases identical to TRBD1. Germline lookup yields CDR1 LNHDA and CDR2 SQIVND (reference sequence). After removal of 5 bases from V and 4 bases from J, the junction contained 7 bases not matched to a gene. The CDR3 consists of 14 residues.